These 10 T cell receptor beta chains were all obtained from the same sample, sequenced in a study of cytomegalovirus exposure and HLA in healthy donors. Sequencing was performed with immunoSEQ multiplex PCR; in TCRdb, only in-frame clones are kept and a portion is missing. The data contain fewer than 400,000 clones, just over 85% of them singletons. What was sequenced was PBMCs. Receptors were obtained from a woman between 18 and 29 years old in good health and CMV-seronegative.

The chain combines TRBV4-2 with TRBJ2-5; 10 bases are a match to TRBD2. Trimming took 0 bases from V and 3 from J; bases not matched to a gene: 16. The V gene's germline CDR1 is LGHNA and CDR2 YNFKEQ. This CDR3 is 20 amino acids long. The CDR3 spells CASSQEGPPGLALFKETQYF. As DNA, the CDR3 is TGTGCCAGCAGCCAAGAGGGCCCCCCGGGACTAGCGTTATTCAAAGAGACCCAGTACTTC.

This chain joins TRBV19 and TRBJ1-1; D unclear. There are 13 residues in the CDR3. Germline V gene lookup returns CDR1 LNHDA and CDR2 SQIVND (reference sequence). V lost 3 bases and J lost 6, with 11 bases in between. The CDR3 loop is CASSINEGAEAFF. CDR3 bases: TGTGCCAGTAGTATCAATGAGGGCGCTGAAGCTTTCTTT.

This sequence joins TRBV4-1 and TRBJ2-7; perhaps TRBD2 as D (5 bases). The CDR3 runs to 13 residues. Trimming removed 5 bases at V and 1 base at J, with 9 bases between. Germline V gene lookup returns CDR1 MGHRA and CDR2 YSYEKL. The CDR3 DNA reads TGCGCCAGCAGCGGTAGCGCATCCTACGAGCAGTACTTC. Amino acid sequence: CASSGSASYEQYF.

The rearrangement links TRBV18 to TRBJ1-1; D gene ambiguous. Deletions cut 6 bases from V and 3 bases from J, with 14 bases between. Germline V gives CDR1 KGHSH, CDR2 LQKENI. The CDR3 sequence is 14 residues long. The CDR3 protein is CASSPGPTHTEAFF. The CDR3 region has the DNA TGTGCCAGCTCCCCAGGCCCGACACACACTGAAGCTTTCTTT.

CDR3 residues: CASSSGTGAYNEQFF. For the CDR3, the DNA is TGCGCCAGCAGCTCCGGGACAGGGGCCTACAATGAGCAGTTCTTC. The V call is TRBV5-1, the J call TRBJ2-1, with 10 nucleotides matching TRBD1. V trimming: 3 bases; J trimming: 2 bases; junction bases outside the gene matches: 2. The CDR3 covers 15 residues. Per germline, CDR1 SGHRS and CDR2 YFSETQ.

The chain has TRBV28 and TRBJ2-2, with 9 bases matching TRBD2. J gave up 4 bases and V 5 bases, and 11 bases lay outside the gene matches. CDR1 and CDR2 (germline): MDHEN, SYDVKM. The CDR3 runs to 17 residues. CDR3 DNA: TGTGCCAGCAGTCCGACTAGCGGCCGGCTGAGCACCGGGGAGCTGTTTTTT. It encodes CASSPTSGRLSTGELFF.

The gene calls are TRBV4-3 and TRBJ2-7, with TRBD1 matching over 7 bases. J was trimmed by 2 bases and V by 1 base; bases with no gene match: 8. CDR1 and CDR2 (germline): LGHNA, YSLEER. The CDR3 is 16 residues long. The CDR3 DNA reads as TGCGCCAGCAGCCAAGGTGGGACAGACGTAACCTACGAGCAGTACTTC. Residues: CASSQGGTDVTYEQYF.

The chain joins TRBV7-2 to TRBJ2-1, with D possibly matching TRBD2 (6 bases). Trimming shortened V by 5 bases and J by 8 bases, and 19 bases separated the two germline ends. This CDR3 contains 15 residues. Germline V gene data show CDR1 as SGHTA and CDR2 as FQGNSA. The CDR3 region is CASSPGLRAFYEQFF. Written as DNA, the CDR3 is TGTGCCAGCAGCCCGGGACTCAGAGCTTTCTATGAGCAGTTCTTC.

This clone was seen just once. CDR3 sequence (DNA): TGTGCCAGTGGGCGGACTAGCGGAAACACCGGGGAGCTGTTTTTT. Its translation: CASGRTSGNTGELFF. This sequence joins TRBV19 and TRBJ2-2, with TRBD2 identical over 10 bases. The germline CDR1 and CDR2 sequences are LNHDA and SQIVND (reference sequence). After removal of 8 bases from V and 2 bases from J, the junction contained 5 bases not matched to a gene. The CDR3 is 15 residues long.

The V and J genes are TRBV7-2 and TRBJ1-5, with D possibly TRBD1 on 5 matching bases. The length of the CDR3 is 17 residues. The germline V gene encodes CDR1 SGHTA and CDR2 FQGNSA. V lost 2 bases and J 2 bases, leaving 16 bases between the germline ends. In nucleotides, the CDR3 is TGTGCCAGCAGCTTAAACGGTCTTGCGGGGGGCAATCAGCCCCAGCATTTT. It yields the protein CASSLNGLAGGNQPQHF.